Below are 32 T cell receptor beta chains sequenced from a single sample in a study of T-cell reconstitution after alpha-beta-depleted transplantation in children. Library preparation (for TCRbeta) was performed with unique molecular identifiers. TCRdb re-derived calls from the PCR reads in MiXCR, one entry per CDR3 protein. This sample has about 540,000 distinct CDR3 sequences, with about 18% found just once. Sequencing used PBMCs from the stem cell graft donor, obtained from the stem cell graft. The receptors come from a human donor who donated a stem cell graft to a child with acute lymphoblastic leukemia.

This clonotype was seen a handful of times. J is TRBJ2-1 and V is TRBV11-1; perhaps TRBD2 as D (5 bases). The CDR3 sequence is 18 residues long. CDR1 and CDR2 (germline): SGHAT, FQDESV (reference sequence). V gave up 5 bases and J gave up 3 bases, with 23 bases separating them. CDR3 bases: TGTGCCAGCAGCCCCGGTATATTTAAGGAGCGGATCTACAATGAGCAGTTCTTC. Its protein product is CASSPGIFKERIYNEQFF.

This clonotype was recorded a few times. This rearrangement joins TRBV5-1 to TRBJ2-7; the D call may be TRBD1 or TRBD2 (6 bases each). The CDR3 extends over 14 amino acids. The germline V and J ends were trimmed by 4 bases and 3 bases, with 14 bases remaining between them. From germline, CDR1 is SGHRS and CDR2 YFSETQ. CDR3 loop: CASSPRGQLYEQYF. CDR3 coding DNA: TGCGCCAGCAGCCCGCGGGGACAACTCTACGAGCAGTACTTC.

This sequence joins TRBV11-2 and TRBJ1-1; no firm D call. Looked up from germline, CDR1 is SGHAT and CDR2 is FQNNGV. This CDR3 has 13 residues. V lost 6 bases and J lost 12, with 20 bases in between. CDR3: CASRLIGLIGSFF. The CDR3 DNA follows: TGTGCCAGCAGACTTATCGGTCTCATCGGGTCTTTCTTT.

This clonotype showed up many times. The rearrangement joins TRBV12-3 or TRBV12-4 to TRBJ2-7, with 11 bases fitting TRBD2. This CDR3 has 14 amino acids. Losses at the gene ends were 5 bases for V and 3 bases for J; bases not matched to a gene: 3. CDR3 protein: CASSKTSGNYEQYF. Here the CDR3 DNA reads TGTGCCAGCAGTAAGACTAGCGGGAACTACGAGCAGTACTTC.

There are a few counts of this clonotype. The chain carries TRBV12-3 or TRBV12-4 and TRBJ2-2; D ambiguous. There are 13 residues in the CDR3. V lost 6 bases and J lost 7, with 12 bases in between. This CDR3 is CASSSAWGGELFF. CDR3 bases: TGTGCCAGCAGCTCCGCTTGGGGCGGGGAGCTGTTTTTT.

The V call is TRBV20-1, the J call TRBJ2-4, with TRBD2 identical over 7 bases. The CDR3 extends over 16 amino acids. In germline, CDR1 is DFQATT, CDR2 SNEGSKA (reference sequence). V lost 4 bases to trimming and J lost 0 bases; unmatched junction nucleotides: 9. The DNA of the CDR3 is TGCAGTGCTATGGTCTTGCTAGCGGAAGCCAAAAACATTCAGTACTTC. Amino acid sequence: CSAMVLLAEAKNIQYF.

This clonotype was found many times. The CDR3 region has the DNA TGTGCCAGCAGTTCTGGCTTCTCAAGCTCCTACAATGAGCAGTTCTTC. This translates into CASSSGFSSSYNEQFF. The rearrangement links TRBV12-3 or TRBV12-4 to TRBJ2-1; D uncertain. The V gene lost 4 bases and the J gene lost 0 bases, with 13 bases spanning the gap. This CDR3 contains 16 residues.

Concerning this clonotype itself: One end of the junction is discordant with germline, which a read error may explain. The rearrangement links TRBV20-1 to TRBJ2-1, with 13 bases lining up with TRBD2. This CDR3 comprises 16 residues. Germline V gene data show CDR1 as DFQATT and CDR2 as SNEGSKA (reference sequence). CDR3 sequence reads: CSARDSVGLAGHEKFF. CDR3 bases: TGCAGTGCTAGGGATTCCGTGGGACTAGCGGGGCATGAGAAGTTCTTC.

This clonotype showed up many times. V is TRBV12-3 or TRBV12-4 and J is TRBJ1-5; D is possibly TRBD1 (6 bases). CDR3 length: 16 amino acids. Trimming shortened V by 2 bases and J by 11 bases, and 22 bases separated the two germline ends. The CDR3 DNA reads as TGTGCCAGCAGTTTATGGAGGGGGAGTTGGGTCGGAGCCCAGCATTTT. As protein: CASSLWRGSWVGAQHF.

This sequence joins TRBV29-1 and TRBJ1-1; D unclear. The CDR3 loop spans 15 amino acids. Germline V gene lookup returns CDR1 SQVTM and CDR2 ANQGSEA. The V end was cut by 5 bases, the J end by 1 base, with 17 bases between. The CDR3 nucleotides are TGCAGCGTTCCTACCCCGTCGGGCACGAACACTGAAGCTTTCTTT. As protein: CSVPTPSGTNTEAFF.

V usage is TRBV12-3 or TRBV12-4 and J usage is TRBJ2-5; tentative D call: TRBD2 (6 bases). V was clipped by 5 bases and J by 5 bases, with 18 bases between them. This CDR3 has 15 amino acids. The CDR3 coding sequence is TGTGCCAGCAGTGTACGGGACTGGCCTACGGAGACCCAGTACTTC. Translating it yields CASSVRDWPTETQYF.

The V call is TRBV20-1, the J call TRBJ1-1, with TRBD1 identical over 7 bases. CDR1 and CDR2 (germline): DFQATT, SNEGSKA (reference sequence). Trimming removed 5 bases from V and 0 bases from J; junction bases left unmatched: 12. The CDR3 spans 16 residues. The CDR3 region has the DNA TGCAGTGCTCCCCGGAGGGGACAGCTCATGAACACTGAAGCTTTCTTT. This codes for CSAPRRGQLMNTEAFF.

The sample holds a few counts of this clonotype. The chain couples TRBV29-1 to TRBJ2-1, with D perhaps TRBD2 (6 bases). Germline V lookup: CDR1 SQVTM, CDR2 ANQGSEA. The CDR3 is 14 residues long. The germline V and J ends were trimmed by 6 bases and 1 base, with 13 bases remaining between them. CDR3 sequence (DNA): TGCAGCGTCGGAGGGGCGGTTTCCTACAATGAGCAGTTCTTC. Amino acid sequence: CSVGGAVSYNEQFF.

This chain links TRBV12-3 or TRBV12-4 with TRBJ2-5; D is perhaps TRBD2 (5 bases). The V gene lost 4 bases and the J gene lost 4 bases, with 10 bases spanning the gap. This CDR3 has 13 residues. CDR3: CASSSLATETQYF. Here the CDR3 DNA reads TGTGCCAGCAGTTCTCTAGCAACAGAGACCCAGTACTTC.

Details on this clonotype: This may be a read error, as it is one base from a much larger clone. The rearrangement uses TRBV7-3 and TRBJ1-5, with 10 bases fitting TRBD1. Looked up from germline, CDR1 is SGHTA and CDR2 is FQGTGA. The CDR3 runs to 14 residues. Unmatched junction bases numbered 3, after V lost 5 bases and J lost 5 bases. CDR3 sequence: CASSPTGGHQPQHF. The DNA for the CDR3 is TGTGCCAGCAGCCCGACAGGGGGCCATCAGCCCCAGCATTTT.

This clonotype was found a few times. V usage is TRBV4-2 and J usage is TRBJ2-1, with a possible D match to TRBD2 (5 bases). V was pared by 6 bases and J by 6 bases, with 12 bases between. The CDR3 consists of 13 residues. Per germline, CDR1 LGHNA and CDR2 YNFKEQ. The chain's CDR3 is CASSWIASNEQFF. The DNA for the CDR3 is TGTGCCAGCAGTTGGATAGCGAGCAATGAGCAGTTCTTC.

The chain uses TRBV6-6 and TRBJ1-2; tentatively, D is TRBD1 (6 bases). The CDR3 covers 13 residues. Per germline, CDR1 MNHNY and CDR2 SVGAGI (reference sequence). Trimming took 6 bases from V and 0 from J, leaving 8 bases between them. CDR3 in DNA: TGTGCCAGCAGCGACAGGCCTAACTATGGCTACACCTTC. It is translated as CASSDRPNYGYTF.

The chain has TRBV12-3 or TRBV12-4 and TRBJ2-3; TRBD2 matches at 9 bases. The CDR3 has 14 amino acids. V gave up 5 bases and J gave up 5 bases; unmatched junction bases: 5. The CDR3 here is CASSGGRAVDTQYF. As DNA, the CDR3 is TGTGCCAGCAGTGGCGGGAGGGCCGTAGATACGCAGTATTTT.

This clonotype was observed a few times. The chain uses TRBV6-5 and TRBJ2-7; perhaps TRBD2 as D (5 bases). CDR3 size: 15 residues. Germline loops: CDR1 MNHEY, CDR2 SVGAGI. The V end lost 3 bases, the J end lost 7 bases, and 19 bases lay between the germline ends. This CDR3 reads CASSYPRAPRGEQYF. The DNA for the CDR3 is TGTGCCAGCAGTTATCCCCGCGCGCCCCGCGGGGAGCAGTACTTC.

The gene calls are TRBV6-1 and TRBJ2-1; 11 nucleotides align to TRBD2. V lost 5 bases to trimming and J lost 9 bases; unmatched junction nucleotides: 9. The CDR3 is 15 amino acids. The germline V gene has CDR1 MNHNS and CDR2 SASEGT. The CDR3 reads CASSRRLAGWGEQFF. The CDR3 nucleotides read TGTGCCAGCAGTCGGAGACTAGCGGGGTGGGGTGAGCAGTTCTTC.

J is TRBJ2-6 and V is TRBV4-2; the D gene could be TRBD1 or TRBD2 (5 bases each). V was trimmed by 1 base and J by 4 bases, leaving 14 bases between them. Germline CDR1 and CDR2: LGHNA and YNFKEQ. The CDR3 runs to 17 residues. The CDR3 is CASSQGLRGAGANVLTF. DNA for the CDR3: TGTGCCAGCAGCCAAGGGCTTAGAGGGGCCGGGGCCAACGTCCTGACTTTC.

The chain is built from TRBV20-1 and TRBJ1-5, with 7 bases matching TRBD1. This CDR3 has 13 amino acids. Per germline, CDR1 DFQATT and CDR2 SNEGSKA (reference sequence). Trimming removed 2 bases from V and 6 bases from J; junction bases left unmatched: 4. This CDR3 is CSARKGGPQPQHF. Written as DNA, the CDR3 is TGCAGTGCTAGAAAAGGGGGCCCTCAGCCCCAGCATTTT.

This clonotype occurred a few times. The CDR3 here is CASSLQEDGYTF. The CDR3 DNA reads as TGCGCCAGCAGCCTCCAGGAGGATGGCTACACCTTC. The gene calls are TRBV5-1 and TRBJ1-2; D unclear. The CDR3 is made up of 12 amino acids. Germline CDR1 reads SGHRS; CDR2 reads YFSETQ. Trimming cost V 4 bases and J 6 bases, with 10 bases left between them.

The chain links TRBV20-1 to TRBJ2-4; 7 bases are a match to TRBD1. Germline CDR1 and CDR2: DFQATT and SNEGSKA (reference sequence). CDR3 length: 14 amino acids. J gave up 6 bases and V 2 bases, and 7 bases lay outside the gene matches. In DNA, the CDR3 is TGCAGTGCTAGACCCGGACAGGCTCCAAACATTCAGTACTTC. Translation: CSARPGQAPNIQYF.

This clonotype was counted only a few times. CDR3 sequence: CASSLAYDEQYF. The CDR3 nucleotides read TGTGCCAGCAGCTTGGCTTACGACGAGCAGTACTTC. This chain links TRBV5-6 with TRBJ2-7; D gene uncertain. V was clipped by 0 bases and J by 5 bases, with 6 bases between them. The CDR3 runs 12 residues. Germline lookup yields CDR1 SGHDT and CDR2 YYEEEE.

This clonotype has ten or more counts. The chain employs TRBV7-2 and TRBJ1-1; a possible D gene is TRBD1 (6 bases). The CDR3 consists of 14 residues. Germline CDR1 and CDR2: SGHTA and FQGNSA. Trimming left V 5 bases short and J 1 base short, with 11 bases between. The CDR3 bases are TGTGCCAGCAGCCCCCAGGGGAGGAACACTGAAGCTTTCTTT. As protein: CASSPQGRNTEAFF.

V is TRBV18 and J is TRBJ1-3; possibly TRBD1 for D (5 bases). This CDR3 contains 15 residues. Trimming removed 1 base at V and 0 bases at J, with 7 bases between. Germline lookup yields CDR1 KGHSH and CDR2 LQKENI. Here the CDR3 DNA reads TGTGCCAGCTCACCACTACAGGACTCTGGAAACACCATATATTTT. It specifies CASSPLQDSGNTIYF.

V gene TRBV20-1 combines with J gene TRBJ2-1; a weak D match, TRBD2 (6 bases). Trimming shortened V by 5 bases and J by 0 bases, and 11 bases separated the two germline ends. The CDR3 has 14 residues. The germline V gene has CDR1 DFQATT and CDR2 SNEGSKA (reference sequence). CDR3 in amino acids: CSARRRASYNEQFF. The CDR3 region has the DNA TGCAGTGCTCGAAGGAGGGCCTCCTACAATGAGCAGTTCTTC.

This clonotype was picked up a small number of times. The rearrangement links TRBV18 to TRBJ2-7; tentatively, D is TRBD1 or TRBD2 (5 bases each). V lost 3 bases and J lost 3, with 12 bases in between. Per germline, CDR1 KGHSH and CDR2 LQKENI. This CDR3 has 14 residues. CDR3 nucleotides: TGTGCCAGCTCACCCCTGGATGGGGGCTACGAGCAGTACTTC. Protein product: CASSPLDGGYEQYF.

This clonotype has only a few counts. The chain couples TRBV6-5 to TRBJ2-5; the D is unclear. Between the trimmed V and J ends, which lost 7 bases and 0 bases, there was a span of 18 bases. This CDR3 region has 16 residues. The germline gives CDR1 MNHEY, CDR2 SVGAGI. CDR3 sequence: CASTPGQAWYQETQYF. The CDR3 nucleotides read TGTGCCAGCACTCCCGGCCAGGCCTGGTACCAAGAGACCCAGTACTTC.

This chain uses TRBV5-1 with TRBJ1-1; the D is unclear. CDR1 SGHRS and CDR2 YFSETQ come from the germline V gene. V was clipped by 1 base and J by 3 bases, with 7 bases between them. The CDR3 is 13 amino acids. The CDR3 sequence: CASSLRRDTEAFF. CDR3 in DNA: TGCGCCAGCAGCTTGCGAAGGGACACTGAAGCTTTCTTT.

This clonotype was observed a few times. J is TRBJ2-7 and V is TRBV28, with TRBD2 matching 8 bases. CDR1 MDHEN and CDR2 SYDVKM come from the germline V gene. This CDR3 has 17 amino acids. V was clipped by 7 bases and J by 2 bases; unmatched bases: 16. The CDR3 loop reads CASNPGLAWRKPYEQYF. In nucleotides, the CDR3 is TGTGCCAGCAATCCAGGACTAGCCTGGAGAAAGCCCTACGAGCAGTACTTC.